This T cell receptor beta chain was recovered during a study of T cell changes during pregnancy in multiple sclerosis. On this clone itself: The junction does not match germline at one end; this may be a read error.

The V gene's germline CDR1 is SGHRS and CDR2 YFSETQ. This CDR3 has 18 residues. Here immunoSEQ multiplex PCR was the method, and the copy in TCRdb shows in-frame clones only, minus some. The profile shows roughly 40,000 clones, approximately 92% of them singletons. The source is a female donor in good health, enrolled as a control in a pregnancy study. The chain has TRBV5-1 and TRBJ2-4, with 8 bases fitting TRBD1. The sequences come from CD4+ T cells from peripheral blood mononuclear cells, collected after pregnancy. The CDR3 sequence: CVSSFGTTGVGAKNIQYF. The CDR3, as DNA: TGCGTCAGCAGCTTTGGCACGACAGGGGTGGGAGCCAAAAACATTCAGTACTTC.